The 20 T cell receptor beta chains below were found in one sample sequenced in a study of blood T cell repertoires in COVID-19. Method: immunoSEQ multiplex PCR; TCRdb's copy keeps in-frame clones and lacks some. Among 200,000 to 250,000 clones listed, roughly 89% were seen once. Sequenced: PBMCs or T cells enriched from blood (not recorded which). Every receptor here comes from a woman aged 40 to 55 who had recovered from COVID-19.

J is TRBJ2-1 and V is TRBV7-6; 12 bases agree with TRBD2. This CDR3 has 15 amino acids. Trimming took 5 bases from V and 8 from J; bases not matched to a gene: 7. Germline V gene lookup returns CDR1 SGHVS and CDR2 FNYEAQ. CDR3 DNA sequence: TGTGCCAGCAGCCTAAGGACTAGCGGGGCATATGAGCAGTTCTTC. Translating gives CASSLRTSGAYEQFF.

The chain uses TRBV7-8 and TRBJ1-2; 7 bases map to TRBD1. The CDR3 is 13 residues long. Germline CDR1 SGHVS, CDR2 FQNEAQ. V gave up 1 base and J gave up 11 bases; unmatched junction bases: 7. The CDR3 here is CASSLGDRVGYTF. In nucleotides, the CDR3 is TGTGCCAGCAGCTTAGGAGACAGGGTGGGGTACACCTTC.

This chain joins TRBV27 and TRBJ1-1; 7 nucleotides align to TRBD1. This CDR3 is built from 13 residues. CDR1 and CDR2 (germline): MNHEY, SMNVEV (reference sequence). V was clipped by 5 bases and J by 4 bases; unmatched bases: 4. In nucleotides, the CDR3 is TGTGCCAGCAGTATGACAGGGCCCACTGAAGCTTTCTTT. This translates into CASSMTGPTEAFF.

This clone was recorded a few times. The chain has TRBV11-3 and TRBJ2-1; TRBD2 matches at 7 bases. Germline V gives CDR1 SGHNT, CDR2 YENEEA. J was trimmed by 0 bases and V by 8 bases; bases with no gene match: 7. CDR3 length equals 15 residues. Written as DNA, the CDR3 is TGTGCCAGCTCTGTCGGGGGGAGCTCCTACAATGAGCAGTTCTTC. Amino acids: CASSVGGSSYNEQFF.

This rearrangement joins TRBV11-2 to TRBJ2-3; 12 bases are shared with TRBD2. CDR3 length: 16 residues. Per germline, CDR1 SGHAT and CDR2 FQNNGV. Losses at the gene ends were 4 bases for V and 3 bases for J; bases not matched to a gene: 5. CDR3 loop: CASSSQGLAGTDTQYF. DNA for the CDR3: TGTGCCAGCAGCTCGCAAGGACTAGCGGGGACAGATACGCAGTATTTT.

This chain uses TRBV28 with TRBJ2-5; 7 positions agree with TRBD2. V was pared by 3 bases and J by 5 bases, with 15 bases of the junction left unmatched. CDR1 is MDHEN, CDR2 SYDVKM, per germline. This CDR3 is 17 amino acids long. This CDR3 reads CASSLGGTSGAGETQYF. CDR3 coding DNA: TGTGCCAGCAGTTTGGGAGGTACCAGCGGGGCCGGGGAGACCCAGTACTTC.

The rearrangement uses TRBV5-4 and TRBJ2-6; 7 bases map to TRBD1. The CDR3 totals 16 residues. Germline lookup yields CDR1 SGHNT and CDR2 YYREEE (reference sequence). Trimming cost V 3 bases and J 4 bases; bases outside gene matches: 7. The CDR3: CASSYYRGPGANVLTF. The CDR3 region has the DNA TGTGCCAGCAGCTATTACAGGGGACCAGGGGCCAACGTCCTGACTTTC.

The chain is built from TRBV2 and TRBJ1-1; the match to TRBD1 covers 7 bases. The V segment lost 6 bases and the J segment 6 bases; nucleotides outside the gene matches: 7. Germline CDR1 SNHLY, CDR2 FYNNEI. The CDR3 length is 13 residues. For the CDR3, the DNA is TGTGCCAGCAGGATCACAGGGGATTCTGAAGCTTTCTTT. Translating gives CASRITGDSEAFF.

The rearrangement uses TRBV3-1 (or the pseudogene TRBV3-2) and TRBJ2-2, with 8 bases identical to TRBD1. CDR1 and CDR2 (germline): LGHDT, YNNKEL (reference sequence). The CDR3 loop spans 15 amino acids. The V segment lost 4 bases and the J segment 6 bases; nucleotides outside the gene matches: 7. In DNA, the CDR3 is TGTGCCAGCAGCCCCAGGACAGGGCCTCCCGGGGAGCTGTTTTTT. As protein: CASSPRTGPPGELFF.

V usage is TRBV19 and J usage is TRBJ2-5; D is unresolved. The CDR3 covers 12 residues. Trimming stripped 11 bases from V and 4 bases from J, with 14 bases between. CDR1 is LNHDA and CDR2 is SQIVND in the germline V gene (reference sequence). In nucleotides, the CDR3 is TGTGCCGCCTCACCCACGGGAGAGACCCAGTACTTC. The encoded protein is CAASPTGETQYF.

In this sample, this clone turned up once. This chain joins TRBV5-1 and TRBJ2-7; the match to TRBD2 covers 13 bases. With 0 bases clipped from V and 2 bases from J, the junction kept 2 bases outside the gene matches. Germline CDR1 reads SGHRS; CDR2 reads YFSETQ. The CDR3 length is 16 residues. The CDR3 protein is CASSLGTSGSPYEQYF. The CDR3 DNA follows: TGCGCCAGCAGCTTGGGGACTAGCGGGAGTCCCTACGAGCAGTACTTC.

This clone occurred a few times. This chain connects TRBV28 to TRBJ2-6, with D maybe TRBD2 (6 bases). The CDR3 totals 15 residues. CDR1 and CDR2 (germline): MDHEN, SYDVKM. Trimming shortened V by 4 bases and J by 4 bases, and 11 bases separated the two germline ends. This CDR3 reads CASSSGSAGANVLTF. In DNA, the CDR3 is TGTGCCAGCAGTTCCGGGAGTGCCGGGGCCAACGTCCTGACTTTC.

The rearrangement uses TRBV13 and TRBJ1-3; no clear D gene. V was cut by 3 bases and J by 8 bases, with 8 bases left in between. This CDR3 is 12 amino acids long. Germline V gives CDR1 PRHDT, CDR2 FYEKMQ (reference sequence). The CDR3 region has the DNA TGTGCCAGCAGCTTGAGAGGTGACACCATATATTTT. It encodes CASSLRGDTIYF.

This chain joins TRBV11-2 and TRBJ2-7, with D perhaps matching TRBD1 (6 bases). The length of the CDR3 is 14 residues. V was trimmed by 0 bases and J by 6 bases, leaving 12 bases between them. The V gene's germline CDR1 is SGHAT and CDR2 FQNNGV. CDR3 coding DNA: TGTGCCAGCAGCTTAGACCGGACAGCAGGCGAGCAGTACGTC. It yields the protein CASSLDRTAGEQYV.

The gene calls are TRBV24-1 and TRBJ2-2; 7 nucleotides line up with TRBD1. The germline V gene encodes CDR1 KGHDR and CDR2 SFDVKD. The ends lost 4 bases at V and 4 bases at J; junction bases unmatched: 5. The CDR3 sequence is 15 residues long. This chain's CDR3 is CATSDSQGSTGELFF. CDR3 DNA sequence: TGTGCCACCAGTGACTCACAGGGGAGCACCGGGGAGCTGTTTTTT.

This clone was recorded once. V and J are TRBV5-1 and TRBJ2-1; perhaps TRBD1 as D (5 bases). In germline, CDR1 is SGHRS, CDR2 YFSETQ. The CDR3 covers 14 residues. The V end lost 3 bases, the J end lost 6 bases, and 13 bases lay between the germline ends. The CDR3 reads CASSWSGPLNEQFF. The DNA of the CDR3 is TGCGCCAGCAGCTGGTCAGGGCCCCTCAATGAGCAGTTCTTC.

The chain carries TRBV13 and TRBJ2-5; 7 nucleotides align to TRBD1. The CDR3 has 14 residues. V shed 2 bases, J shed 2 bases, and the junction held 2 bases outside the gene matches. The germline gives CDR1 PRHDT, CDR2 FYEKMQ (reference sequence). CDR3 protein: CASSLRDSQETQYF. CDR3 nucleotide sequence: TGTGCCAGCAGCTTACGGGACAGTCAAGAGACCCAGTACTTC.

The chain employs TRBV4-1 and TRBJ1-4; unclear D gene. The CDR3 runs 16 residues. Germline CDR1 is MGHRA and CDR2 is YSYEKL. V was trimmed by 3 bases and J by 8 bases, leaving 19 bases between them. The CDR3 is CASSQFGGGETEKLFF. The CDR3 DNA follows: TGCGCCAGCAGCCAGTTCGGAGGAGGTGAAACAGAAAAACTGTTTTTT.

The genes are TRBV29-1 and TRBJ2-5, with a weak D call TRBD1 (6 bases). Deletions cut 4 bases from V and 3 bases from J, with 12 bases between. The CDR3 is made up of 13 amino acids. Germline V CDR1 and CDR2: SQVTM, ANQGSEA. This chain's CDR3 is CSVADSIKETQYF. The CDR3 DNA sequence: TGCAGCGTTGCGGACAGCATCAAAGAGACCCAGTACTTC. Full variable domain (remainder filled in from reference TRBV29-1 and TRBJ2-5): SAVISQKPSRDICQRGTSLTIQCQVDSQVTMMFWYRQQPGQSLTLIATANQGSEATYESGFVIDKFPISRPNLTFSTLTVSNMSPEDSSIYLCSVADSIKETQYFGPGTRLLVL.

The gene calls are TRBV11-3 and TRBJ2-1; TRBD2 matches 7 bases. Per germline, CDR1 SGHNT and CDR2 YENEEA. The CDR3 sequence is 12 residues long. The V segment lost 4 bases and the J segment 8 bases; nucleotides outside the gene matches: 2. The CDR3 bases are TGTGCCAGCAGCTCCGGGAGGTATGAGCAGTTCTTC. Its translation: CASSSGRYEQFF.